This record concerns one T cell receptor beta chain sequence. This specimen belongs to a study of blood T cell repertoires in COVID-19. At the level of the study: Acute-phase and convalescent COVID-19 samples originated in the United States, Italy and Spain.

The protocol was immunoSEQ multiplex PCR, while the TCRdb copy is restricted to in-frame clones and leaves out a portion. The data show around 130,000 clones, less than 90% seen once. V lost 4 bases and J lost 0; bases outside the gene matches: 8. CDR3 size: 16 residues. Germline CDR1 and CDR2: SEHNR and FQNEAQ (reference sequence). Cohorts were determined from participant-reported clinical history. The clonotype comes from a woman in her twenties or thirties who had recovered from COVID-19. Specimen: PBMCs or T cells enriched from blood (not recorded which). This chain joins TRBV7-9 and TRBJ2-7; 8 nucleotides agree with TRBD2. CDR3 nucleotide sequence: TGTGCCAGCAGCTCCCGGGGCAGCGGGAGCTCCTACGAGCAGTACTTC. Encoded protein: CASSSRGSGSSYEQYF.